This T cell receptor beta chain was found in a study of blood T cells in healthy people across ages. This clonotype came up a few times. Together with a sample-barcoded 5' primer, a J-beta primer mix was included in a second PCR lasting roughly 7 to 11 cycles. One entry per CDR3 protein, called by TCRdb with MiXCR from the 5' RACE reads. The repertoire holds roughly 2 million distinct CDR3 sequences, with roughly 50% as singletons. Germline trimming cut 9 bases from V and 0 bases from J; bases unmatched to any gene: 5. The CDR3 length is 14 residues. The clonotype originates from a woman aged 40 to 55 in good health. The material sequenced was blood. This chain uses TRBV12-3 or TRBV12-4 with TRBJ2-1; TRBD2 matches at 7 bases. The CDR3 sequence is CASQAGSSYNEQFF. The CDR3 nucleotides read TGTGCCAGTCAAGCGGGGAGCTCCTACAATGAGCAGTTCTTC.